The present entry profiles one T cell receptor (beta chain) with its context. Its antigen is not identified. The CDR3 has 14 amino acids. Germline V lookup: CDR1 LNHDA, CDR2 SQIVND (reference sequence). V trimming: 5 bases; J trimming: 1 base; junction bases outside the gene matches: 2. Here immunoSEQ multiplex PCR was the method, and the copy in TCRdb shows in-frame clones only, minus some. This sample carries tens of thousands of clones, 80% to 90% of them seen once, and the ten largest clones take roughly 28%. This entry is derived from a study of T cell responses to AZD1222 COVID-19 vaccine. Whole-study findings and limits: Repertoires were obtained only post-peak T cell response.

The chain combines TRBV19 with TRBJ1-1; 9 bases are a match to TRBD1. Sequencing used peripheral blood, obtained 28 days after the second AZD1222 dose. The origin of this receptor is an adult who received the AZD1222 COVID-19 vaccine. CDR3 loop: CASSGTGWNTEAFF. The CDR3 DNA sequence: TGTGCCAGTAGTGGGACAGGGTGGAACACTGAAGCTTTCTTT. Together with reference TRBV19 and TRBJ1-1, the CDR3 gives the full variable domain: DGGITQSPKYLFRKEGQNVTLSCEQNLNHDAMYWYRQDPGQGLRLIYYSQIVNDFQKGDIAEGYSVSREKKESFPLTVTSAQKNPTAFYLCASSGTGWNTEAFFGQGTRLTVV.